The T cell receptor beta chain under discussion was sequenced for a study of CD8 T cells in Susac syndrome. Sequencing targeted TCR beta in blood CD8+ and CD4+ T cells. In the multiple sclerosis control group, patients were treatment-naive and had stable or active relapsing-remitting disease. Negative isolation was used for CD8+ and CD4+ T cells, and FACS enrichment was applied to TEMRA cells. 0.5 to 1 ug RNA was reverse transcribed with random hexamers. TCR beta CDR3 was amplified by immunoSEQ multiplex PCR. This amplification extended across 54 Vbeta and 13 Jbeta segments. TCRdb re-derived calls from the immunoSEQ multiplex PCR reads in MiXCR, one entry per CDR3 protein. The profile covers some 300,000 distinct CDR3 sequences, with 75% to 90% appearing a single time and 0.18% taken by the ten largest. There are 15 residues in the CDR3. V lost 1 base to trimming and J lost 5 bases; unmatched junction nucleotides: 3. The V gene's germline CDR1 is SGDLS and CDR2 YYNGEE.

The TCR comes from a human donor with multiple sclerosis. The rearrangement links TRBV9 to TRBJ2-3; 11 positions agree with TRBD2. Specimen: CD8+ T cells from PBMCs. CDR3 bases: TGTGCCAGCAGCGTAACTAGCGGGAGTGGAGATACGCAGTATTTT. Translated, it gives CASSVTSGSGDTQYF.